The 20 T cell receptor beta chains below come from one sample, sequenced in a study of T cells in Graves' hyperthyroidism and ophthalmopathy. TCR beta CDR3 regions were amplified from RNA transcripts. First-round RT-PCR of the TCR CDR3 relied on the HTBI primer set. TCRdb processed the multiplex PCR reads anew with MiXCR; each CDR3 protein has one entry. The top ten clones hold around 7.8% of a sample with a few hundred thousand distinct CDR3 sequences, around 14% of them seen once. Input material: blood. These receptor sequences come from a woman in her twenties or thirties with Graves' hyperthyroidism.

This clonotype was observed many times. This sequence joins TRBV3-1 and TRBJ2-3; TRBD2 is a possible D gene (6 bases). This CDR3 comprises 16 residues. The germline V and J ends were trimmed by 1 base and 1 base, with 12 bases remaining between them. Per the germline V gene, CDR1 is LGHDT and CDR2 is YNNKEL (reference sequence). The CDR3 nucleotides are TGTGCCAGCAGCCAAGCGACCGGGAGCGGCACAGATACGCAGTATTTT. Its protein product is CASSQATGSGTDTQYF.

The chain's CDR3 is CSAETRGLSYETQYF. In DNA, the CDR3 is TGCAGTGCCGAGACCAGGGGGCTGTCGTACGAGACCCAGTACTTC. The chain combines TRBV20-1 with TRBJ2-5; 8 positions match TRBD1. Looked up from germline, CDR1 is DFQATT and CDR2 is SNEGSKA (reference sequence). With 6 bases clipped from V and 5 bases from J, the junction kept 14 bases outside the gene matches. The CDR3 is 15 amino acids.

This clonotype appeared many times. V usage is TRBV6-2 or TRBV6-3 and J usage is TRBJ1-5; maybe TRBD1 (6 bases). The V end was cut by 0 bases, the J end by 5 bases, with 8 bases between. Per germline, CDR1 MNHEY and CDR2 SVGEGT. The CDR3 loop spans 14 amino acids. The CDR3 DNA is TGTGCCAGCAGTTACTCATCAGGGGATCAGCCCCAGCATTTT. It encodes CASSYSSGDQPQHF.

This clonotype was counted a few times. V usage is TRBV18 and J usage is TRBJ1-2, with a weak D call TRBD1 (5 bases). Between the trimmed V and J ends, which lost 2 bases and 5 bases, there was a span of 15 bases. This CDR3 comprises 15 residues. Germline-derived CDR1 and CDR2 are KGHSH and LQKENI. CDR3 region: CASSPDGRVGYGYTF. The DNA of the CDR3 is TGTGCCAGCTCACCAGATGGCAGGGTCGGGTATGGCTACACCTTC.

This rearrangement joins TRBV6-2 or TRBV6-3 to TRBJ2-1, with 11 bases lining up with TRBD2. The CDR3 contains 17 residues. The V and J ends lost 4 bases and 6 bases, in that order; junction bases with no gene match: 11. Germline loops: CDR1 MNHEY, CDR2 SVGEGT. The CDR3 coding sequence is TGTGCCAGCAGTTTTTTTATATTAGGGACTAGCGGCAATGAGCAGTTCTTC. Residues: CASSFFILGTSGNEQFF.

The chain links TRBV2 to TRBJ2-1; the match to TRBD1 covers 7 bases. V lost 6 bases, J lost 6 bases, and 5 bases stayed unmatched. Germline assignment: CDR1 SNHLY and CDR2 FYNNEI. The CDR3 is made up of 13 amino acids. CDR3 in amino acids: CASRGTACNEQFF. The CDR3 bases are TGTGCCAGCAGGGGGACAGCCTGCAATGAGCAGTTCTTC.

This clonotype was observed many times. This chain joins TRBV28 and TRBJ2-7; no firm D call. Trimming cost V 6 bases and J 3 bases, with 12 bases left between them. The CDR3 has 13 amino acids. From germline, CDR1 is MDHEN and CDR2 SYDVKM. CDR3 loop: CASRGESGYEQYF. The CDR3 region has the DNA TGTGCCAGCAGGGGTGAGTCTGGCTACGAGCAGTACTTC.

This chain joins TRBV5-4 and TRBJ2-3; D gene uncertain. Germline values: CDR1 SGHNT, CDR2 YYREEE (reference sequence). CDR3 length: 16 residues. Trimming stripped 0 bases from V and 0 bases from J, with 11 bases between. Written as DNA, the CDR3 is TGTGCCAGCAGCTTGGGCGCGTCAACTAGCACAGATACGCAGTATTTT. Translated, it gives CASSLGASTSTDTQYF.

This clonotype came up many times. The chain combines TRBV2 with TRBJ1-5; D uncertain. Germline V gene sequence: CDR1 SNHLY, CDR2 FYNNEI. Trimming took 8 bases from V and 0 from J, leaving 8 bases between them. The CDR3 consists of 13 residues. CDR3 DNA: TGTGCCAGCCAAGACAATAGCAATCAGCCCCAGCATTTT. The encoded protein is CASQDNSNQPQHF.

The CDR3: CASTIQRGGAEGYTF. The CDR3 DNA follows: TGTGCCAGCACCATCCAGCGGGGGGGGGCTGAAGGCTACACCTTC. V gene TRBV7-2 combines with J gene TRBJ1-2; D is possibly TRBD1 (6 bases). The CDR3 is 15 amino acids. Trimming stripped 7 bases from V and 8 bases from J, with 23 bases between. Germline V lookup: CDR1 SGHTA, CDR2 FQGNSA. Supplemented by reference TRBV7-2 and TRBJ1-2, the full variable domain reads GAGVSQSPSNKVTEKGKDVELRCDPISGHTALYWYRQSLGQGLEFLIYFQGNSAPDKSGLPSDRFSAERTGGSVSTLTIQRTQQEDSAVYLCASTIQRGGAEGYTFGSGTRLTVV.

This clonotype showed up many times. V usage is TRBV28 and J usage is TRBJ2-7; a weak D match, TRBD2 (6 bases). The CDR3 length is 16 residues. V lost 2 bases, J lost 3 bases, and 17 bases lay in between. The V gene's germline CDR1 is MDHEN and CDR2 SYDVKM. The CDR3 DNA sequence: TGTGCCAGCAGTTTACCTACTCGGAGGGGATTCTACGAGCAGTACTTC. This translates into CASSLPTRRGFYEQYF.

This clonotype has a count of ten or more. This rearrangement joins TRBV11-2 to TRBJ1-6; D is ambiguous. V gave up 6 bases and J gave up 6 bases, with 12 bases separating them. The length of the CDR3 is 14 residues. Germline values: CDR1 SGHAT, CDR2 FQNNGV. The CDR3 sequence is CASRSGKSNSPLHF. CDR3 DNA sequence: TGTGCCAGCAGGTCCGGGAAAAGTAATTCACCCCTCCACTTT.

In this sample, this clonotype turned up a few times. The J gene is TRBJ1-6, the V gene TRBV27, with unresolved D. V lost 2 bases and J 7 bases, leaving 9 bases between the germline ends. Germline loops: CDR1 MNHEY, CDR2 SMNVEV (reference sequence). This CDR3 has 14 amino acids. The CDR3 loop is CASSLIGGNSPLHF. CDR3 DNA: TGTGCCAGCAGTTTAATCGGCGGGAATTCACCCCTCCACTTT.

This clonotype has more than one count but fewer than ten. The gene calls are TRBV10-3 and TRBJ2-1, with D hard to call. CDR1 and CDR2 (germline): ENHRY, SYGVKD. The length of the CDR3 is 14 residues. Between the trimmed V and J ends, which lost 4 bases and 0 bases, there was a span of 7 bases. CDR3: CAISAASSYNEQFF. The CDR3 DNA reads as TGTGCCATCAGTGCTGCGAGCTCCTACAATGAGCAGTTCTTC.

J is TRBJ2-5 and V is TRBV7-6; 13 bases are shared with TRBD2. Germline V gene sequence: CDR1 SGHVS, CDR2 FNYEAQ. The CDR3 sequence is 15 residues long. Unmatched junction bases numbered 7, after V lost 5 bases and J lost 7 bases. CDR3 loop: CASSRPGLAGRTQYF. The CDR3 DNA follows: TGTGCCAGCAGCCGCCCGGGACTAGCGGGAAGGACCCAGTACTTC.

This clonotype was seen a few times. The chain carries TRBV7-6 and TRBJ2-1; TRBD2 aligns across 13 bases. The J segment lost 5 bases and the V segment lost 5 bases, leaving 3 bases of the junction unmatched. The CDR3 extends over 15 amino acids. The V gene's germline CDR1 is SGHVS and CDR2 FNYEAQ. CDR3 residues: CASSRTSGSNNEQFF. The CDR3 region has the DNA TGTGCCAGCAGCCGGACTAGCGGGAGTAACAATGAGCAGTTCTTC. Combining the CDR3 with reference TRBV7-6 and TRBJ2-1 gives the whole variable domain GAGVSQSPRYKVTKRGQDVALRCDPISGHVSLYWYRQALGQGPEFLTYFNYEAQQDKSGLPNDRFSAERPEGSISTLTIQRTEQRDSAMYRCASSRTSGSNNEQFFGPGTRLTVL.

This clonotype has more than one count but fewer than ten. The chain links TRBV4-1 to TRBJ2-1, with D possibly TRBD2 on 6 matching bases. Trimming removed 3 bases at V and 2 bases at J, with 17 bases between. The length of the CDR3 is 17 residues. CDR1 is MGHRA and CDR2 is YSYEKL in the germline V gene. CDR3 coding DNA: TGCGCCAGCAGCCATGAGAGCGGGCTCGAAGCCTACAATGAGCAGTTCTTC. Its protein is CASSHESGLEAYNEQFF.

The chain is built from TRBV14 and TRBJ2-3, with 9 bases that match TRBD2. The CDR3 sequence is 14 residues long. The germline V gene has CDR1 SGHDN and CDR2 FVKESK. V was pared by 2 bases and J by 7 bases, with 4 bases of the junction left unmatched. The CDR3 nucleotides read TGTGCCAGCAGCCAAACGCGGGAGGGTTATACGCAGTATTTT. Amino acid sequence: CASSQTREGYTQYF.

This clonotype was recorded many times. The V and J genes are TRBV7-3 and TRBJ2-3; D is possibly TRBD2 (5 bases). CDR3 length equals 14 residues. The V and J ends lost 5 bases and 1 base respectively, with 10 bases between them. Germline CDR1 is SGHTA and CDR2 is FQGTGA. CDR3 sequence reads: CASSPGDGTDTQYF. The CDR3 DNA sequence: TGTGCCAGCAGCCCCGGGGATGGCACAGATACGCAGTATTTT.

This chain connects TRBV24-1 to TRBJ2-2; 7 nucleotides align to TRBD1. Germline V gene sequence: CDR1 KGHDR, CDR2 SFDVKD. CDR3 length: 14 residues. Germline trimming cut 6 bases from V and 7 bases from J; bases unmatched to any gene: 7. The CDR3 loop is CATSLQGPGGELFF. The CDR3 region has the DNA TGTGCCACCAGTTTACAGGGGCCCGGCGGGGAGCTGTTTTTT.